This T cell receptor (beta chain) was identified during a study of blood T cell repertoires in COVID-19. The CDR3 sequence is 15 residues long. Per the germline V gene, CDR1 is SGDLS and CDR2 is YYNGEE. The germline V and J ends were trimmed by 6 bases and 2 bases, with 16 bases remaining between them. Measured with immunoSEQ multiplex PCR; TCRdb has only the in-frame clones, and not every one. In the table there are 150,000 to 200,000 clones, approximately 79% of which are singletons. Sequenced input: peripheral blood. J is TRBJ2-3 and V is TRBV9; D is possibly TRBD2 (7 bases). The receptor was derived from a woman older than 75 with acute or convalescent COVID-19. In nucleotides, the CDR3 is TGTGCCAGCACTCCGGGGGGCTCGGACACAGATACGCAGTATTTT. It specifies CASTPGGSDTDTQYF.